This TCR beta chain was sequenced during a study of cytomegalovirus exposure and HLA in healthy donors. Study information: Membership in the Caucasian-associated ancestry cluster was found for 75% to 90% of 300 to 500 genotyped donors. The study, taken as a whole, reports: Beyond CMV serostatus, there was no information to go on about immune exposure.

Primers: 60 Vbeta forward and 13 Jbeta reverse. Assay used: immunoSEQ multiplex PCR; TCRdb lists only in-frame clones, some missing. The data hold 100,000 to 150,000 clones, with 83% observed a single time. This CDR3 is built from 18 residues. Germline V CDR1 and CDR2: SGHRS, YFSETQ. Trimming pared 3 bases from V and 0 bases from J, leaving 20 bases between. About this clone: Its target is unknown.

The source is a girl aged 2-10 years in good health and CMV-seronegative. What was sequenced was PBMCs. This chain connects TRBV5-1 to TRBJ2-3; perhaps TRBD1 as D (6 bases). CDR3 sequence: CASSWGVLRDISTDTQYF. For the CDR3, the DNA is TGCGCCAGCAGCTGGGGAGTCCTTCGGGACATTAGCACAGATACGCAGTATTTT.